This TCR beta chain stems from a study of T and B cells in COVID-19 patients. Study-wide context: Peripheral blood came from COVID-19 patients with active infection or after recovery. About 90% of the roughly 20 active-infection patients had comorbidities associated with unfavorable COVID-19 outcome. Study observations and caveats: Exclusive to the recovered cohort were some 2,300 TCR clusters, some 30 of them with low generation probability. CD4+, regulatory T cell, CD8+ and sorted SARS-CoV-2-responsive or tetramer+ T cells were not yet sequenced.

By share, this clonotype ranks as medium-sized. Its specificity is not known. The CDR3 totals 14 residues. Trimming took 0 bases from V and 5 from J; bases not matched to a gene: 5. The germline CDR1 and CDR2 sequences are GTSNPN and SVGIG (reference sequence). Multiplex PCR with BIOMED2 TRB-A/B primer pools amplified TRB rearrangements. One entry per CDR3 protein, called by TCRdb with MiXCR from the multiplex PCR reads. The sample consists of about 5,100 distinct CDR3 sequences, about 19% of them appearing once. From blood, about 240-550 ng of genomic DNA served as TRB template. The chain is built from TRBV30 and TRBJ1-2; 8 bases align to TRBD1. This TCR came from a human donor with active COVID-19. The specimen was blood. In DNA, the CDR3 is TGTGCCTGGAGTGTATTGGGACAGGTTTATGGCTACACCTTC. It is translated as CAWSVLGQVYGYTF. Filled out from reference TRBV30 and TRBJ1-2, the complete variable domain reads SQTIHQWPATLVQPVGSPLSLECTVEGTSNPNLYWYRQAAGRGLQLLFYSVGIGQISSEVPQNLSASRPQDRQFILSSKKLLLSDSGFYLCAWSVLGQVYGYTFGSGTRLTVV.